These T cell receptor beta chains were read from a single sample in a study of blood T cell repertoires in COVID-19. Libraries were prepared by immunoSEQ multiplex PCR; TCRdb keeps only in-frame clonotypes and omits some of them. The sample records a few hundred thousand clones, 80% to 90% being singletons. Input material: peripheral blood. All receptors derive from a woman aged 50 to 60 with acute or convalescent COVID-19. Each CDR3 is given with its conserved first and last residue. D genes are given only for firm matches. The listing skips clone size in some rows; elsewhere it reads once, few, many or a size class.

CDR3 protein: CASSSPSGTGGLATEAFF
CDR3 DNA: TGTGCCAGCAGCTCCCCAAGCGGGACAGGGGGCTTGGCCACTGAAGCTTTCTTT
V gene: TRBV7-9
J gene: TRBJ1-1
D gene: TRBD1
clone size: NA

CDR3 protein: CASSLLETQYF
CDR3 DNA: TGTGCCAGCAGCTTACTAGAGACCCAGTACTTC
V gene: TRBV7-2
J gene: TRBJ2-5
D gene: NA
clone size: once

CDR3 protein: CASSQASVNYGYTF
CDR3 DNA: TGTGCCAGCAGCCAAGCTTCGGTGAACTATGGCTACACCTTC
V gene: TRBV3-1/TRBV3-2
J gene: TRBJ1-2
D gene: NA
clone size: NA

CDR3 protein: CASSPTSAGANVLTF
CDR3 DNA: TGCGCCAGCAGCCCTACTAGTGCCGGGGCCAACGTCCTGACTTTC
V gene: TRBV4-3
J gene: TRBJ2-6
D gene: NA
clone size: NA

CDR3 protein: CASSRSAGNYNEQFF
CDR3 DNA: TGTGCCAGTAGTCGCTCGGCGGGGAACTACAATGAGCAGTTCTTC
V gene: TRBV19
J gene: TRBJ2-1
D gene: NA
clone size: NA

CDR3 protein: CASSSGTVFSYGYTF
CDR3 DNA: TGTGCCAGCAGTTCCGGGACAGTCTTCTCCTATGGCTACACCTTC
V gene: TRBV6-5
J gene: TRBJ1-2
D gene: TRBD1
clone size: NA

CDR3 protein: CASSPRLAVTDTQYF
CDR3 DNA: TGTGCCAGCTCACCACGCCTAGCGGTCACAGATACGCAGTATTTT
V gene: TRBV18
J gene: TRBJ2-3
D gene: TRBD2
clone size: few

CDR3 protein: CASSYPQTGDNSPLHF
CDR3 DNA: TGTGCCAGCAGTTACCCCCAGACAGGGGATAATTCACCCCTCCACTTT
V gene: TRBV6-6
J gene: TRBJ1-6
D gene: TRBD1
clone size: NA

CDR3 protein: CAWRAVGSPLHF
CDR3 DNA: TGTGCCTGGAGGGCGGTAGGATCACCCCTCCACTTT
V gene: TRBV30
J gene: TRBJ1-6
D gene: NA
clone size: NA

CDR3 protein: CASSQNRGLGAQSYEQYF
CDR3 DNA: TGTGCCAGCAGCCAAAATAGGGGACTAGGAGCCCAATCCTACGAGCAGTACTTC
V gene: TRBV4-2
J gene: TRBJ2-7
D gene: TRBD2
clone size: NA

CDR3 protein: CASRGTGYYGYTF
CDR3 DNA: TGTGCCAGCAGGGGCACAGGGTACTATGGCTACACCTTC
V gene: TRBV2
J gene: TRBJ1-2
D gene: NA
clone size: NA

CDR3 protein: CASSSHQGAGGYTF
CDR3 DNA: TGTGCCAGTAGTAGTCATCAGGGGGCGGGAGGCTACACCTTC
V gene: TRBV19
J gene: TRBJ1-2
D gene: TRBD1
clone size: few

CDR3 protein: CASSLNGGASAQETQYF
CDR3 DNA: TGTGCCAGCAGCTTAAATGGGGGGGCTAGCGCCCAAGAGACCCAGTACTTC
V gene: TRBV7-3
J gene: TRBJ2-5
D gene: NA
clone size: NA

CDR3 protein: CASSLPAGGGDTQYF
CDR3 DNA: TGTGCCAGCTCTCTTCCGGCGGGGGGAGGCGATACGCAGTATTTT
V gene: TRBV5-4
J gene: TRBJ2-3
D gene: TRBD2
clone size: once

CDR3 protein: CASSSELAGQSDTQYF
CDR3 DNA: TGTGCCAGCAGCTCAGAGCTAGCGGGGCAATCAGATACGCAGTATTTT
V gene: TRBV7-9
J gene: TRBJ2-3
D gene: TRBD2
clone size: NA

CDR3 protein: CASTPGGAGGYNEQFF
CDR3 DNA: TGTGCCAGCACCCCCGGGGGGGCGGGGGGCTACAATGAGCAGTTCTTC
V gene: TRBV5-4
J gene: TRBJ2-1
D gene: TRBD2
clone size: NA

CDR3 protein: CASSSEGRGVADTQYF
CDR3 DNA: TGCGCCAGCAGCTCCGAGGGGCGGGGGGTGGCAGATACGCAGTATTTT
V gene: TRBV5-1
J gene: TRBJ2-3
D gene: TRBD2
clone size: NA

CDR3 protein: CASRATGADTQYF
CDR3 DNA: TGTGCCAGCAGGGCTACAGGGGCAGATACGCAGTATTTT
V gene: TRBV7-2
J gene: TRBJ2-3
D gene: TRBD1
clone size: NA

CDR3 protein: CASSLGQGNYEQYF
CDR3 DNA: TGTGCCAGCAGCTTGGGACAGGGGAACTACGAGCAGTACTTC
V gene: TRBV7-2
J gene: TRBJ2-7
D gene: TRBD1
clone size: NA

CDR3 protein: CASSQGTGHGYTF
CDR3 DNA: TGTGCCAGTAGTCAGGGGACAGGGCATGGCTACACCTTC
V gene: TRBV19
J gene: TRBJ1-2
D gene: TRBD1
clone size: NA

CDR3 protein: CASTPGRGTTDTQYF
CDR3 DNA: TGTGCCAGCACCCCAGGGCGGGGGACCACAGATACGCAGTATTTT
V gene: TRBV5-4
J gene: TRBJ2-3
D gene: TRBD2
clone size: NA

CDR3 protein: CASSLTGSNQPQHF
CDR3 DNA: TGTGCCAGCAGCTTGACAGGAAGCAATCAGCCCCAGCATTTT
V gene: TRBV7-9
J gene: TRBJ1-5
D gene: NA
clone size: NA

CDR3 protein: CASSSTGQGAWETQYF
CDR3 DNA: TGCGCCAGCAGCTCCACGGGACAGGGGGCATGGGAGACCCAGTACTTC
V gene: TRBV5-1
J gene: TRBJ2-5
D gene: TRBD1
clone size: NA

CDR3 protein: CASTNLGDRPYNEQFF
CDR3 DNA: TGTGCCAGTACCAACCTCGGAGACAGACCCTACAATGAGCAGTTCTTC
V gene: TRBV19
J gene: TRBJ2-1
D gene: NA
clone size: NA

CDR3 protein: CAISEPIGGENTEAFF
CDR3 DNA: TGTGCCATCAGTGAGCCAATTGGGGGCGAGAACACTGAAGCTTTCTTT
V gene: TRBV10-3
J gene: TRBJ1-1
D gene: NA
clone size: NA

CDR3 protein: CASSTGLAGMAQYF
CDR3 DNA: TGTGCCAGCAGTACGGGGCTAGCGGGAATGGCCCAGTACTTC
V gene: TRBV7-2
J gene: TRBJ2-5
D gene: TRBD2
clone size: NA

CDR3 protein: CASSLASWTLGDEQYF
CDR3 DNA: TGTGCCAGCAGCTTAGCGAGTTGGACGCTAGGGGACGAGCAGTACTTC
V gene: TRBV7-2
J gene: TRBJ2-7
D gene: NA
clone size: NA

CDR3 protein: CATNSGQANQPQHF
CDR3 DNA: TGTGCCACCAACTCGGGACAAGCGAATCAGCCCCAGCATTTT
V gene: TRBV24-1
J gene: TRBJ1-5
D gene: NA
clone size: few

CDR3 protein: CSVSGDRINYGYTF
CDR3 DNA: TGCAGCGTCTCCGGGGACAGGATTAACTATGGCTACACCTTC
V gene: TRBV29-1
J gene: TRBJ1-2
D gene: TRBD1
clone size: NA

CDR3 protein: CASSQTLNTEAFF
CDR3 DNA: TGTGCCAGCAGCCAGACACTGAACACTGAAGCTTTCTTT
V gene: TRBV7-7
J gene: TRBJ1-1
D gene: NA
clone size: NA

CDR3 protein: CASSSTPLQPQHF
CDR3 DNA: TGTGCCAGTAGTTCCACCCCACTCCAGCCCCAGCATTTT
V gene: TRBV19
J gene: TRBJ1-5
D gene: NA
clone size: once

CDR3 protein: CASSLSPNAADYNEQFF
CDR3 DNA: TGTGCCAGCAGCTTATCCCCTAACGCCGCGGACTACAATGAGCAGTTCTTC
V gene: TRBV7-3
J gene: TRBJ2-1
D gene: NA
clone size: few

CDR3 protein: CASSEFRGGEQFF
CDR3 DNA: TGTGCCAGCAGTGAATTTCGGGGTGGTGAGCAGTTCTTC
V gene: TRBV25-1
J gene: TRBJ2-1
D gene: NA
clone size: NA

CDR3 protein: CASSSQTGYHEQYF
CDR3 DNA: TGTGCCAGCAGCTCCCAGACAGGGTACCACGAGCAGTACTTC
V gene: TRBV7-9
J gene: TRBJ2-7
D gene: TRBD1
clone size: NA

CDR3 protein: CASSSDSTSYEQYF
CDR3 DNA: TGTGCCAGCAGCTCGGACTCGACCTCCTACGAGCAGTACTTC
V gene: TRBV5-5
J gene: TRBJ2-7
D gene: NA
clone size: NA

CDR3 protein: CATMEAEASTEAFF
CDR3 DNA: TGTGCCACCATGGAGGCGGAAGCTTCCACTGAAGCTTTCTTT
V gene: TRBV15
J gene: TRBJ1-1
D gene: NA
clone size: NA

CDR3 protein: CASSPTGPGLAQHF
CDR3 DNA: TGTGCCAGCAGTCCGACAGGTCCGGGGTTGGCCCAGCATTTT
V gene: TRBV27
J gene: TRBJ1-5
D gene: NA
clone size: NA

CDR3 protein: CASSLTTSGIGEQFF
CDR3 DNA: TGTGCCAGCAGTTTAACGACTAGCGGGATAGGTGAGCAGTTCTTC
V gene: TRBV27
J gene: TRBJ2-1
D gene: TRBD2
clone size: once

CDR3 protein: CASSPPPGGRNTQYF
CDR3 DNA: TGTGCCAGCAGCCCACCCCCGGGGGGGCGTAATACGCAGTATTTT
V gene: TRBV9
J gene: TRBJ2-3
D gene: TRBD2
clone size: NA

CDR3 protein: CASSPGSGNEHFF
CDR3 DNA: TGCGCCAGCAGTCCCGGCTCGGGGAATGAGCATTTCTTC
V gene: TRBV23-1
J gene: TRBJ2-1
D gene: NA
clone size: NA

CDR3 protein: CSVAGGPGLGLETQYF
CDR3 DNA: TGCAGCGTTGCGGGAGGGCCCGGACTCGGGTTAGAGACCCAGTACTTC
V gene: TRBV29-1
J gene: TRBJ2-5
D gene: TRBD2
clone size: NA

CDR3 protein: CASSITGLAGNQETQYF
CDR3 DNA: TGTGCCAGTAGTATCACGGGACTAGCGGGGAACCAAGAGACCCAGTACTTC
V gene: TRBV19
J gene: TRBJ2-5
D gene: TRBD2
clone size: NA

CDR3 protein: CASIHPKGANYGYTF
CDR3 DNA: TGTGCCAGCATCCACCCCAAGGGGGCTAACTATGGCTACACCTTC
V gene: TRBV7-9
J gene: TRBJ1-2
D gene: NA
clone size: NA

CDR3 protein: CASSQGYYNEQFF
CDR3 DNA: TGTGCCAGCAGCCAGGGCTACTACAATGAGCAGTTCTTC
V gene: TRBV3-1/TRBV3-2
J gene: TRBJ2-1
D gene: NA
clone size: NA